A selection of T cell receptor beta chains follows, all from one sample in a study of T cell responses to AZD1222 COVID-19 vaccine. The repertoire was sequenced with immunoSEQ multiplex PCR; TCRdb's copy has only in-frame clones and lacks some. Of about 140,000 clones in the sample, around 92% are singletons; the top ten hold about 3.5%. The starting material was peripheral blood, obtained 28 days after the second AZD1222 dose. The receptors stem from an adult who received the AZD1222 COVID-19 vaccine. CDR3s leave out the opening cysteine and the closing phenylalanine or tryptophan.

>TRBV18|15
ASSPQAFRTGTGELF
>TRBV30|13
AWSERGPRDSPLH
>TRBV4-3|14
ASSQAGGSGANVLT
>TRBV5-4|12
ASSSSGGRTEAF
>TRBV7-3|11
ASSLSPLDTQY
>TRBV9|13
ASSVTQAALSGLF
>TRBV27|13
ASRARRGANEKLF
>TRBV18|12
ASSPSQSSYEQY
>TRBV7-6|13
ASTTGAGDNYEQY
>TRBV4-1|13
ASSPGQGSGNTIY
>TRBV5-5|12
ASSFAVDYYEQY